The rows below give T cell receptor beta chains drawn from one sample of a study of blood T cell repertoires in COVID-19. Sequenced by immunoSEQ multiplex PCR; TCRdb stores in-frame clones only, minus some. This sample has a few hundred thousand clones; 65% to 90% occur once, and the top ten carry more than 9%. The sample consisted of PBMCs or T cells enriched from blood (not recorded which). The receptors originated from a woman in her late teens or twenties who had recovered from COVID-19. Each CDR3 is given with its conserved first and last residue. A D gene is named only where the DNA matches it firmly. Expanded clones are given a class, and other clones once, few, many or no size at all.

v_gene: TRBV21-1; j_gene: TRBJ2-2; d_gene: NA; abundance: NA; CDR3aa: CARIPAGRGNTGELFF; CDR3nt: TGTGCCAGAATCCCGGCGGGCAGGGGGAACACCGGGGAGCTGTTTTTT
v_gene: TRBV2; j_gene: TRBJ2-5; d_gene: NA; abundance: NA; CDR3aa: CASSEGDQPSGETQYF; CDR3nt: TGTGCCAGCAGCGAGGGGGACCAACCCAGCGGAGAGACCCAGTACTTC
v_gene: TRBV4-1; j_gene: TRBJ1-1; d_gene: NA; abundance: NA; CDR3aa: CASSQDLAGGTEAFF; CDR3nt: TGCGCCAGCAGCCAAGATTTAGCGGGAGGGACTGAAGCTTTCTTT
v_gene: TRBV5-4; j_gene: TRBJ2-1; d_gene: NA; abundance: NA; CDR3aa: CASSLLFGGEQFF; CDR3nt: TGTGCCAGCAGCCTTCTATTCGGAGGGGAGCAGTTCTTC
v_gene: TRBV23-1; j_gene: TRBJ1-5; d_gene: TRBD1; abundance: NA; CDR3aa: CASSQSLQGATDYSNQPQHF; CDR3nt: TGCGCCAGCAGTCAATCCCTACAGGGGGCCACAGACTATAGCAATCAGCCCCAGCATTTT
v_gene: TRBV19; j_gene: TRBJ2-7; d_gene: NA; abundance: NA; CDR3aa: CASSMWSGISYEQYF; CDR3nt: TGTGCCAGTAGTATGTGGTCGGGGATCAGCTACGAGCAGTACTTC
v_gene: TRBV3-1/TRBV3-2; j_gene: TRBJ1-6; d_gene: NA; abundance: NA; CDR3aa: CASSQVAGVRSPLHF; CDR3nt: TGTGCCAGCAGCCAAGTAGCGGGGGTACGGTCACCCCTCCACTTT
v_gene: TRBV9; j_gene: TRBJ1-4; d_gene: NA; abundance: NA; CDR3aa: CASSEMAGQDEKLFF; CDR3nt: TGTGCCAGCAGCGAGATGGCGGGGCAAGACGAAAAACTGTTTTTT
v_gene: TRBV12-3/TRBV12-4; j_gene: TRBJ1-2; d_gene: NA; abundance: NA; CDR3aa: CASSLGGNGYTF; CDR3nt: TGTGCCAGCAGTTTAGGAGGGAATGGCTACACCTTC
v_gene: TRBV3-1/TRBV3-2; j_gene: TRBJ1-1; d_gene: NA; abundance: NA; CDR3aa: CASSQFLRDTEAFF; CDR3nt: TGTGCCAGCAGCCAATTCCTTCGGGACACTGAAGCTTTCTTT
v_gene: TRBV2; j_gene: TRBJ2-2; d_gene: NA; abundance: once; CDR3aa: CASSEIDYTGELFF; CDR3nt: TGTGCCAGCAGTGAGATAGACTACACCGGGGAGCTGTTTTTT
v_gene: TRBV27; j_gene: TRBJ1-6; d_gene: TRBD1; abundance: NA; CDR3aa: CASSPDRRGNSPLHF; CDR3nt: TGTGCCAGCAGCCCGGACAGGAGAGGTAATTCACCCCTCCACTTT
v_gene: TRBV5-1; j_gene: TRBJ1-1; d_gene: TRBD1; abundance: few; CDR3aa: CASSWTGFGTEAFF; CDR3nt: TGCGCCAGCAGCTGGACAGGGTTTGGAACTGAAGCTTTCTTT
v_gene: TRBV19; j_gene: TRBJ1-5; d_gene: NA; abundance: NA; CDR3aa: CASTSQGQPQHF; CDR3nt: TGTGCCAGTACCTCACAGGGTCAGCCCCAGCATTTT
v_gene: TRBV3-1/TRBV3-2; j_gene: TRBJ1-2; d_gene: NA; abundance: NA; CDR3aa: CASSLEGVNYGYTF; CDR3nt: TGTGCCAGCAGCCTCGAGGGTGTTAACTATGGCTACACCTTC
v_gene: TRBV7-7; j_gene: TRBJ2-5; d_gene: TRBD2; abundance: NA; CDR3aa: CASSPRAGETQETQYF; CDR3nt: TGTGCTAGCAGCCCGCGAGCGGGGGAAACTCAAGAGACCCAGTACTTC
v_gene: TRBV7-3; j_gene: TRBJ1-1; d_gene: NA; abundance: NA; CDR3aa: CASSLADYTEAFF; CDR3nt: TGTGCCAGCAGCTTAGCTGACTACACTGAAGCTTTCTTT
v_gene: TRBV18; j_gene: TRBJ2-3; d_gene: TRBD2; abundance: NA; CDR3aa: CASSPGGGGDTQYF; CDR3nt: TGTGCCAGCTCACCGGGCGGGGGTGGAGATACGCAGTATTTT
v_gene: TRBV9; j_gene: TRBJ2-1; d_gene: TRBD2; abundance: NA; CDR3aa: CASSPTGGSGYEQFF; CDR3nt: TGTGCCAGCAGCCCGACGGGGGGTTCTGGCTATGAGCAGTTCTTC
v_gene: TRBV19; j_gene: TRBJ1-2; d_gene: TRBD1; abundance: NA; CDR3aa: CASRETGASYGYTF; CDR3nt: TGTGCCAGTAGAGAAACAGGGGCTAGCTATGGCTACACCTTC
v_gene: TRBV11-2; j_gene: TRBJ1-1; d_gene: NA; abundance: NA; CDR3aa: CASSLGAGQNTEAFF; CDR3nt: TGTGCCAGCAGCTTAGGGGCAGGGCAGAACACTGAAGCTTTCTTT
v_gene: TRBV9; j_gene: TRBJ2-5; d_gene: TRBD2; abundance: NA; CDR3aa: CASSLRTSGGAQYF; CDR3nt: TGTGCCAGCAGCTTACGGACTAGCGGGGGGGCCCAGTACTTC
v_gene: TRBV3-1/TRBV3-2; j_gene: TRBJ2-7; d_gene: NA; abundance: NA; CDR3aa: CASSQEGAGDGEQYF; CDR3nt: TGTGCCAGCAGCCAAGAGGGGGCAGGGGATGGCGAGCAGTACTTC
v_gene: TRBV27; j_gene: TRBJ2-6; d_gene: NA; abundance: NA; CDR3aa: CASSFLSSGANVLTF; CDR3nt: TGTGCCAGCAGTTTCCTCAGCTCTGGGGCCAACGTCCTGACTTTC
v_gene: TRBV24-1; j_gene: TRBJ1-2; d_gene: TRBD1; abundance: NA; CDR3aa: CATSDPGTGEGYTF; CDR3nt: TGTGCCACCAGTGACCCCGGGACAGGGGAGGGCTACACCTTC
v_gene: TRBV7-8; j_gene: TRBJ1-5; d_gene: TRBD1; abundance: NA; CDR3aa: CASSVGGRRGLIGFHQPQHF; CDR3nt: TGTGCCAGCAGCGTTGGGGGGCGCAGGGGGCTAATAGGATTTCATCAGCCCCAGCATTTT
v_gene: TRBV7-9; j_gene: TRBJ2-5; d_gene: NA; abundance: NA; CDR3aa: CASSLELDRKETQYF; CDR3nt: TGTGCCAGCAGCTTAGAATTGGACAGAAAAGAGACCCAGTACTTC
v_gene: TRBV29-1; j_gene: TRBJ2-3; d_gene: NA; abundance: NA; CDR3aa: CSVGVRRADTQYF; CDR3nt: TGCAGCGTTGGTGTTCGGCGGGCAGATACGCAGTATTTT
v_gene: TRBV15; j_gene: TRBJ2-7; d_gene: NA; abundance: NA; CDR3aa: CATSLAGVEQYF; CDR3nt: TGTGCCACCAGCCTAGCTGGGGTCGAGCAGTACTTC
v_gene: TRBV13; j_gene: TRBJ2-7; d_gene: NA; abundance: once; CDR3aa: CASSPGLAYEQYF; CDR3nt: TGTGCCAGCAGCCCGGGACTTGCCTACGAGCAGTACTTC
v_gene: TRBV30; j_gene: TRBJ2-1; d_gene: NA; abundance: NA; CDR3aa: CAWDNGWEWFF; CDR3nt: TGTGCCTGGGATAACGGGTGGGAGTGGTTCTTC
v_gene: TRBV28; j_gene: TRBJ1-4; d_gene: NA; abundance: NA; CDR3aa: CASSFGGSTNEKLFF; CDR3nt: TGTGCCAGCAGTTTTGGGGGGTCTACTAATGAAAAACTGTTTTTT
v_gene: TRBV5-8; j_gene: TRBJ2-5; d_gene: NA; abundance: NA; CDR3aa: CASSSGVQETQYF; CDR3nt: TGTGCCAGCAGCTCGGGAGTCCAAGAGACCCAGTACTTC
v_gene: TRBV4-1; j_gene: TRBJ2-5; d_gene: NA; abundance: few; CDR3aa: CASSPKEALTQYF; CDR3nt: TGCGCCAGCAGCCCTAAGGAGGCTCTGACCCAGTACTTC
v_gene: TRBV15; j_gene: TRBJ2-5; d_gene: TRBD1; abundance: NA; CDR3aa: CATSTQRQGVDQETQYF; CDR3nt: TGTGCCACCAGCACACAACGACAGGGGGTTGACCAAGAGACCCAGTACTTC
v_gene: TRBV5-4; j_gene: TRBJ1-2; d_gene: TRBD1; abundance: NA; CDR3aa: CASSLAVGGNYGYTF; CDR3nt: TGTGCCAGCAGCTTGGCGGTAGGGGGCAACTATGGCTACACCTTC
v_gene: TRBV19; j_gene: TRBJ1-4; d_gene: NA; abundance: NA; CDR3aa: CASSTGAVSEKLFF; CDR3nt: TGTGCCAGTAGTACAGGGGCGGTTTCTGAAAAACTGTTTTTT
v_gene: TRBV30; j_gene: TRBJ2-7; d_gene: TRBD1; abundance: NA; CDR3aa: CAWKQGFTYEQYF; CDR3nt: TGTGCCTGGAAACAGGGGTTTACCTACGAGCAGTACTTC
v_gene: TRBV27; j_gene: TRBJ1-2; d_gene: TRBD1; abundance: NA; CDR3aa: CASTATGHYGYTF; CDR3nt: TGTGCCAGCACCGCGACAGGGCACTATGGCTACACCTTC
v_gene: TRBV29-1; j_gene: TRBJ2-4; d_gene: TRBD1; abundance: NA; CDR3aa: CSVERTGDNIQYF; CDR3nt: TGCAGCGTTGAGAGAACAGGGGATAACATTCAGTACTTC